These 24 T cell receptor beta chains share one sample of origin, sequenced in a study of shared clonotypes between healthy human individuals. Clones were sequenced by immunoSEQ multiplex PCR, and TCRdb holds only the in-frame ones, with some missing. The sample lists 1,400,000 or so clones; 98% to 99% were seen once. Sequenced sample: naive CD4+ T cells sorted from blood. Regarding subset: CD45RA+ positively selected. Receptor source: a man aged 25 to 40 in good health.

This rearrangement joins TRBV6-5 to TRBJ1-2, with D possibly matching TRBD1 (5 bases). V was clipped by 7 bases and J by 5 bases, with 17 bases between them. Germline V lookup: CDR1 MNHEY, CDR2 SVGAGI. The CDR3 is made up of 14 amino acids. The CDR3 DNA reads TGTGCCAGCATTGATTGGGGGAAGGGATATGGCTACACCTTC. It specifies CASIDWGKGYGYTF.

Details on this clone: The sample holds other DNA sequences that translate to the same CDR3. The chain uses TRBV5-4 and TRBJ2-1, with 7 bases that match TRBD2. V lost 2 bases, J lost 0 bases, and 2 bases stayed unmatched. This CDR3 region has 15 residues. Germline CDR1 SGHNT, CDR2 YYREEE (reference sequence). DNA of the CDR3: TGTGCCAGCAGCTTAGTAGCGGGCTCCTACAATGAGCAGTTCTTC. Protein sequence: CASSLVAGSYNEQFF.

The V gene is TRBV4-2, the J gene TRBJ1-5; D call uncertain. Germline V CDR1 and CDR2: LGHNA, YNFKEQ. The CDR3 extends over 15 amino acids. Trimming removed 0 bases at V and 1 base at J, with 7 bases between. DNA of the CDR3: TGTGCCAGCAGCCAAGACCGGGGAAGCAATCAGCCCCAGCATTTT. It specifies CASSQDRGSNQPQHF.

In the case of this clone: The sample carries other DNA sequences with the same CDR3. The gene calls are TRBV29-1 and TRBJ2-2; D gene ambiguous. V shed 4 bases and J shed 5 bases, with 2 bases lying between them. This CDR3 is built from 10 residues. The germline V gene has CDR1 SQVTM and CDR2 ANQGSEA. The CDR3 is CSVGTGELFF. The CDR3 DNA reads TGCAGCGTTGGTACCGGGGAGCTGTTTTTT.

This sequence joins TRBV9 and TRBJ2-3; 8 bases agree with TRBD1. With V trimmed by 3 bases and J by 6 bases, 0 bases remained unmatched. This CDR3 comprises 12 residues. The V gene's germline CDR1 is SGDLS and CDR2 YYNGEE. CDR3 loop: CASSGDRDTQYF. The CDR3 DNA sequence: TGTGCCAGCAGCGGGGACAGGGATACGCAGTATTTT.

The chain has TRBV10-1 and TRBJ2-7; TRBD2 matches at 9 bases. Germline-derived CDR1 and CDR2 are WNHNN and SYGVQD (reference sequence). V gave up 10 bases and J gave up 6 bases; unmatched junction bases: 7. The CDR3 has 12 amino acids. The CDR3 nucleotides are TGCGCCATCCACGGGACTAGCATCGAGCAGTACTTC. This codes for CAIHGTSIEQYF.

V and J are TRBV10-3 and TRBJ2-2, with D hard to call. The CDR3 consists of 14 residues. Looked up from germline, CDR1 is ENHRY and CDR2 is SYGVKD. The ends were cut back, 2 bases at V and 3 bases at J, with 7 bases in the middle. In DNA, the CDR3 is TGTGCCATCAGTGAGACCTTGTACACCGGGGAGCTGTTTTTT. Protein: CAISETLYTGELFF.

The V gene is TRBV27, the J gene TRBJ2-5, with TRBD1 identical over 9 bases. The CDR3 loop spans 16 amino acids. Germline CDR1 and CDR2: MNHEY and SMNVEV (reference sequence). The V segment lost 3 bases and the J segment 4 bases; nucleotides outside the gene matches: 9. CDR3 loop: CASSFRADRGGETQYF. Here the CDR3 DNA reads TGTGCCAGCAGTTTCCGCGCCGACAGGGGGGGAGAGACCCAGTACTTC.

This clone was seen only a few times. The sample has other DNA sequences that encode this CDR3 too. The rearrangement joins TRBV5-1 to TRBJ2-3, with 9 bases aligning to TRBD2. Germline V lookup: CDR1 SGHRS, CDR2 YFSETQ. V was clipped by 2 bases and J by 0 bases; unmatched bases: 1. The CDR3 has 15 residues. The CDR3 is CASSLLAGSTDTQYF. In nucleotides, the CDR3 is TGCGCCAGCAGCTTACTAGCGGGTAGCACAGATACGCAGTATTTT.

With respect to this clone: The sample carries other DNA sequences with the same CDR3. The chain couples TRBV28 to TRBJ2-7; TRBD1 matches 7 bases. Losses at the gene ends were 5 bases for V and 3 bases for J; bases not matched to a gene: 4. There are 13 residues in the CDR3. Germline CDR1 is MDHEN and CDR2 is SYDVKM. CDR3 in amino acids: CASSLGTVYEQYF. The CDR3 DNA is TGTGCCAGCAGTCTTGGGACAGTCTACGAGCAGTACTTC.

Here the CDR3 reads CASSPDLYNEQFF. For the CDR3, the DNA is TGTGCCAGCAGCCCGGACCTCTACAATGAGCAGTTCTTC. The chain has TRBV7-7 and TRBJ2-1; D call uncertain. CDR1 and CDR2 (germline): SSHAT, FNYEAQ (reference sequence). Trimming pared 5 bases from V and 3 bases from J, leaving 8 bases between. The CDR3 is 13 residues long.

This clone has just one count. The chain uses TRBV5-4 and TRBJ2-3; D may be TRBD1 or TRBD2 (5 bases each). CDR1 and CDR2 from the germline V gene are SGHNT and YYREEE (reference sequence). Trimming cost V 4 bases and J 2 bases, with 23 bases left between them. The CDR3 extends over 18 amino acids. The CDR3 loop reads CASSRDPWAERFTDTQYF. The CDR3 DNA sequence: TGTGCCAGCAGCCGGGACCCGTGGGCGGAGAGATTCACAGATACGCAGTATTTT.

The rearrangement uses TRBV5-4 and TRBJ2-5; D may match TRBD1 or TRBD2 (5 bases each). This CDR3 has 15 residues. V lost 3 bases and J lost 2, with 14 bases in between. CDR1 is SGHNT, CDR2 YYREEE, per germline (reference sequence). The CDR3 sequence: CASSSRTGGQETQYF. The CDR3, as DNA: TGTGCCAGCAGCTCTCGGACTGGGGGACAAGAGACCCAGTACTTC.

This chain links TRBV9 with TRBJ1-1, with TRBD1 matching over 7 bases. V was clipped by 3 bases and J by 0 bases; unmatched bases: 5. The CDR3 is made up of 15 amino acids. Germline CDR1 and CDR2: SGDLS and YYNGEE. The CDR3 reads CASSARQGLNTEAFF. The CDR3, as DNA: TGTGCCAGCAGCGCGAGACAGGGACTGAACACTGAAGCTTTCTTT.

J is TRBJ2-5 and V is TRBV11-2, with 7 bases lining up with TRBD1. V dropped 5 bases and J dropped 5; count of bases not matched to a gene: 8. The V gene's germline CDR1 is SGHAT and CDR2 FQNNGV. There are 14 residues in the CDR3. The CDR3 spells CASSQRTGAETQYF. CDR3 sequence (DNA): TGTGCCAGCAGCCAAAGAACAGGGGCTGAGACCCAGTACTTC.

The V gene is TRBV9, the J gene TRBJ2-1; the D gene is possibly TRBD2 (6 bases). The CDR3 has 15 residues. V was trimmed by 1 base and J by 1 base, leaving 9 bases between them. The germline V gene has CDR1 SGDLS and CDR2 YYNGEE. The CDR3 loop is CASSVRLGSYNEQFF. As DNA, the CDR3 is TGTGCCAGCAGCGTACGACTAGGGTCCTACAATGAGCAGTTCTTC.

The V gene is TRBV6-1, the J gene TRBJ2-7, with 9 bases matching TRBD2. Germline CDR1 is MNHNS and CDR2 is SASEGT. Unmatched junction bases numbered 10, after V lost 5 bases and J lost 5 bases. The CDR3 has 15 amino acids. As DNA, the CDR3 is TGTGCCAGCAGTCCCGGGGGCGGGAGGGCGAACGAGCAGTACTTC. It yields the protein CASSPGGGRANEQYF.

The rearrangement uses TRBV7-7 and TRBJ2-7; 9 bases map to TRBD1. After removal of 5 bases from V and 0 bases from J, the junction contained 11 bases not matched to a gene. CDR1 is SSHAT and CDR2 is FNYEAQ in the germline V gene (reference sequence). This CDR3 is built from 17 residues. CDR3 nucleotide sequence: TGTGCCAGCAGCCGCGTTAGGGGACAGGGAAGCTCCTACGAGCAGTACTTC. Amino acids: CASSRVRGQGSSYEQYF.

This sequence joins TRBV28 and TRBJ1-4; no definite D call. In germline, CDR1 is MDHEN, CDR2 SYDVKM. The CDR3 is made up of 12 amino acids. With 7 bases removed from V and 6 bases from J, the gap between germline ends came to 9 bases. CDR3 sequence reads: CASIGSDEKLFF. CDR3 DNA: TGTGCCAGCATCGGGTCGGATGAAAAACTGTTTTTT.

The chain carries TRBV19 and TRBJ1-5; D possibly corresponds to TRBD1 (6 bases). This CDR3 spans 13 amino acids. Looked up from germline, CDR1 is LNHDA and CDR2 is SQIVND (reference sequence). The V end was cut by 9 bases, the J end by 2 bases, with 11 bases between. The DNA of the CDR3 is TGTGCCAGCAGGACAGCGGGCAATCAGCCCCAGCATTTT. As protein: CASRTAGNQPQHF.

CDR3 amino acids: CAWSVPIRQGASYEQYF. Here the CDR3 DNA reads TGTGCCTGGAGTGTACCCATCCGGCAGGGGGCATCCTACGAGCAGTACTTC. The chain combines TRBV30 with TRBJ2-7; TRBD1 matches 8 bases. CDR3 length: 17 amino acids. Germline CDR1 GTSNPN, CDR2 SVGIG (reference sequence). Trimming took 0 bases from V and 1 from J; bases not matched to a gene: 11.

The chain is built from TRBV7-6 and TRBJ2-4; 7 nucleotides align to TRBD1. This CDR3 spans 14 amino acids. V gave up 5 bases and J gave up 2 bases; unmatched junction bases: 3. CDR1 is SGHVS, CDR2 FNYEAQ, per germline. The CDR3 DNA is TGTGCCAGCAGCGAACAGGGGACCAAAAACATTCAGTACTTC. It encodes CASSEQGTKNIQYF. The variable domain in full, with the rest retrieved from reference TRBV7-6 and TRBJ2-4, is GAGVSQSPRYKVTKRGQDVALRCDPISGHVSLYWYRQALGQGPEFLTYFNYEAQQDKSGLPNDRFSAERPEGSISTLTIQRTEQRDSAMYRCASSEQGTKNIQYFGAGTRLSVL.

The rearrangement uses TRBV19 and TRBJ2-5; 11 bases align to TRBD1. CDR3 length: 17 residues. The germline V gene has CDR1 LNHDA and CDR2 SQIVND (reference sequence). The V and J ends lost 8 bases and 1 base, in that order; junction bases with no gene match: 12. CDR3 sequence: CASPGTGGLEAQETQYF. The CDR3 bases are TGTGCCAGTCCCGGGACAGGGGGTCTGGAGGCCCAAGAGACCCAGTACTTC.

This clone was picked up one time. The chain has TRBV7-8 and TRBJ2-7; D is undetermined. The length of the CDR3 is 14 residues. Trimming cost V 4 bases and J 2 bases, with 12 bases left between them. Germline V lookup: CDR1 SGHVS, CDR2 FQNEAQ. CDR3 loop: CASSSEKSTYEQYF. CDR3 bases: TGTGCCAGCAGCTCAGAAAAGTCTACCTACGAGCAGTACTTC.